This T cell receptor (beta chain) was found in a study of PD-1 blockade in classical Hodgkin lymphoma. The wider study: Patients had nivolumab dosed at 3 mg/kg, delivered intravenously every 2 weeks. Findings and limits, study-wide: Undefined causes, possibly disease activity or prior therapy, underlie the repertoire differences.

Relapse after autologous stem cell transplantation occurred in every patient, and brentuximab vedotin exposure varied. This clone occurred once. The antigen remains undetermined. The protocol was immunoSEQ multiplex PCR, while the TCRdb copy is restricted to in-frame clones and leaves out a portion. This table holds approximately 30,000 clones, less than 85% found once. This CDR3 spans 13 amino acids. Germline CDR1 is MNHEY and CDR2 is SVGAGI. The V and J ends lost 8 bases and 9 bases respectively, with 17 bases between them. The sequencing here drew on peripheral blood mononuclear cells (PBMCs), taken before the second cycle of nivolumab. This rearrangement joins TRBV6-5 to TRBJ2-1, with D uncertain. The source of this sequence is a human donor with classical Hodgkin lymphoma. CDR3 in amino acids: CASRRARVGEQFF. CDR3 sequence (DNA): TGTGCCAGCCGCCGGGCAAGGGTCGGTGAGCAGTTCTTC.